The 14 T cell receptor beta chains given below trace back to one sample, sequenced in a study of kidney transplant recipient with SARS-CoV-2 infection. TCRdb itself ran the reads through MiXCR, one entry per CDR3 protein. The sample lists roughly 230,000 distinct CDR3 sequences, about 30% occurring once. The sequences come from a blood sample, collected at baseline and on roughly day 110 from a kidney transplant recipient. These receptors all come from a male patient aged 25-45 years who had COVID-19 and was a kidney transplant recipient. Some of the T cells may derive from the graft donor.

This clonotype was recorded many times. The rearrangement links TRBV7-2 to TRBJ1-2, with no clear D. The ends were cut back, 5 bases at V and 4 bases at J, with 23 bases in the middle. CDR3 size: 17 residues. CDR1 and CDR2 from the germline V gene are SGHTA and FQGNSA. Written as DNA, the CDR3 is TGTGCCAGCAGCCCTTATTACAGAGACGGAAAGACCTATGGCTACACCTTC. It specifies CASSPYYRDGKTYGYTF.

This clonotype was recorded at least ten times. This rearrangement joins TRBV7-9 to TRBJ1-2; D is unclear. Trimming left V 5 bases short and J 4 bases short, with 23 bases between. Germline values: CDR1 SEHNR, CDR2 FQNEAQ (reference sequence). This CDR3 spans 17 amino acids. Written as DNA, the CDR3 is TGTGCCAGCAGCGTGAAGGAATACCATGGAAAGACCTATGGCTACACCTTC. This translates into CASSVKEYHGKTYGYTF.

The J gene is TRBJ1-2, the V gene TRBV10-1, with D hard to call. This CDR3 contains 17 residues. The V end was cut by 4 bases, the J end by 4 bases, with 22 bases between. Germline lookup yields CDR1 WNHNN and CDR2 SYGVQD (reference sequence). The CDR3 bases are TGCGCCAGCAGTGCCCGATCAAGATCGCGAAAGACCTATGGCTACACCTTC. Its protein product is CASSARSRSRKTYGYTF.

The sample holds many counts of this clonotype. The chain is built from TRBV12-5 and TRBJ1-2, with D possibly being TRBD1 (5 bases). V was shortened by 5 bases and J by 4 bases, with 23 bases between the two germline ends. Germline assignment: CDR1 LGHNT and CDR2 FRNRAP. This CDR3 has 17 amino acids. The CDR3 reads CASGRGPLQGKTYGYTF. In DNA form, the CDR3 reads TGTGCTAGTGGTAGGGGTCCTTTGCAGGGAAAGACCTATGGCTACACCTTC.

With respect to this clonotype: Being one base from a much bigger clone, this may be a read error. V gene TRBV10-1 combines with J gene TRBJ1-2; unclear D gene. V was trimmed by 5 bases and J by 4 bases, leaving 23 bases between them. CDR1 and CDR2 from the germline V gene are WNHNN and SYGVQD (reference sequence). The CDR3 extends over 17 amino acids. This chain's CDR3 is CASSCDPRSRKTYGYTF. The DNA for the CDR3 is TGCGCCAGCAGTTGTGACCCAAGATCGCGAAAGACCTATGGCTACACCTTC.

A remark on this clonotype: This may be a read error: a much more frequent sequence differs by one nucleotide. The rearrangement uses TRBV3-1 and TRBJ2-5; unclear D gene. CDR1 is LGHDT and CDR2 is YNNKEL in the germline V gene (reference sequence). This CDR3 comprises 17 residues. The CDR3 loop reads CASSSAFPISFSETKYF. For the CDR3, the DNA is TGTGCCAGCAGCAGTGCTTTTCCCATTTCTTTCTCTGAGACCAAGTACTTC.

In its sample, this clonotype was seen many times. The chain joins TRBV12-3 or TRBV12-4 to TRBJ2-2; D is undetermined. The V end was cut by 5 bases, the J end by 2 bases, with 12 bases between. This CDR3 comprises 15 residues. The DNA for the CDR3 is TGTGCCAGCAGTCCACTCTCCTCCAACACCGGGGAGCTGTTTTTT. Translated, it gives CASSPLSSNTGELFF.

On this clonotype itself: A read error is possible here, since a much larger clone lies one base away. The V and J genes are TRBV20-1 and TRBJ1-6; D remains unclear. CDR3 length equals 16 residues. V gave up 3 bases and J gave up 5 bases, with 17 bases separating them. Germline CDR1 DFQATT, CDR2 SNEGSKA (reference sequence). CDR3 amino acids: CSARRRTVGNNSPLHF. CDR3 in DNA: TGCAGTGCTAGGCGGAGAACCGTGGGGAATAATTCACCCCTCCACTTT.

This clonotype showed up many times. This rearrangement joins TRBV9 to TRBJ2-2; no definite D call. Between the trimmed V and J ends, which lost 0 bases and 1 base, there was a span of 10 bases. The CDR3 is 16 amino acids. In germline, CDR1 is SGDLS, CDR2 YYNGEE. The CDR3 DNA reads as TGTGCCAGCAGCGTAGCTCGGCTGGGGAACACCGGGGAGCTGTTTTTT. Residues: CASSVARLGNTGELFF. The full variable domain, its missing parts supplied by reference TRBV9 and TRBJ2-2, is DSGVTQTPKHLITATGQRVTLRCSPRSGDLSVYWYQQSLDQGLQFLIQYYNGEERAKGNILERFSAQQFPDLHSELNLSSLELGDSALYFCASSVARLGNTGELFFGEGSRLTVL.

About this clonotype itself: One base away lies a much larger clone, so this may be a sequencing read error. The conserved phenylalanine or tryptophan is not found at the CDR3 terminus, so this likely reflects a read error. This chain connects TRBV10-3 to TRBJ2-1; 11 nucleotides line up with TRBD2. This CDR3 is 14 amino acids long. The V segment lost 9 bases and the J segment 5 bases; nucleotides outside the gene matches: 6. Germline V gene data show CDR1 as ENHRY and CDR2 as SYGVKD. The CDR3 region is CAIRGSGRDNEQFL. In nucleotides, the CDR3 is TGTGCCATTCGCGGTAGCGGGAGGGACAATGAGCAGTTCCTC.

Points on this clonotype: A read error may be the cause here, since a much bigger clone is one base away. This chain connects TRBV25-1 to TRBJ2-1, with D unclear. This CDR3 comprises 11 residues. Germline lookup yields CDR1 MGHDK and CDR2 SYGVNS. CDR3 in amino acids: CASSGNNGQFF. DNA for the CDR3: TGTGCCAGCAGTGGTAACAATGGGCAGTTCTTC.

Of note for this clonotype: Since a much larger clone is just one base distant, this may be a read error. It is likely a read error, because the conserved phenylalanine at the end of the CDR3 is missing. V usage is TRBV6-2 or TRBV6-3 and J usage is TRBJ1-6; TRBD1 agrees at 10 bases. CDR3 length: 15 amino acids. Germline CDR1 MNHEY, CDR2 SVGEGT. J was trimmed by 8 bases and V by 6 bases; bases with no gene match: 7. CDR3 sequence reads: CASRRTGTGDSPLHS. Here the CDR3 DNA reads TGTGCCAGCAGACGTACCGGGACAGGGGATTCACCCCTCCACTCT.

This clonotype was found many times. The genes are TRBV6-9 and TRBJ1-2; D gene ambiguous. CDR1 MNHGY and CDR2 SVAAGI come from the germline V gene. The ends were cut back, 5 bases at V and 4 bases at J, with 23 bases in the middle. The CDR3 contains 17 residues. The CDR3 bases are TGTGCCAGCAGTGATGGTCGGCCTTACGGAAAGACCTATGGCTACACCTTC. Its translation: CASSDGRPYGKTYGYTF.

This clonotype was found many times. This chain uses TRBV5-5 with TRBJ1-5; 7 positions agree with TRBD1. The CDR3 spans 15 residues. V shed 4 bases and J 4 bases; nucleotides not matched to a gene: 8. Germline V lookup: CDR1 SGHKS, CDR2 YYEKEE (reference sequence). The DNA for the CDR3 is TGTGCCAGCAGCCCTCGCCCCAGGGGGAATCAGCCCCAGCATTTT. Translation: CASSPRPRGNQPQHF.